The present T cell receptor beta chain was sequenced within a study of blood T cell repertoires in COVID-19. CDR1 and CDR2 from the germline V gene are WSHSY and SAAADI. V lost 4 bases and J lost 3; bases outside the gene matches: 6. The CDR3 consists of 15 residues. Only in-frame clones appear in the TCRdb table, and some are missing; sequencing was by immunoSEQ multiplex PCR. The sample shows about 180,000 clones, roughly 88% of them seen only once. In its sample, this clone was seen a few times. The same CDR3 is also encoded by other DNA sequences in this sample. This clonotype was sampled from a man aged 45-65 years who had recovered from COVID-19. The V and J genes are TRBV10-2 and TRBJ2-1, with 7 bases matching TRBD2. Sequenced material: PBMCs or T cells enriched from blood (not recorded which). As DNA, the CDR3 is TGCGCCAGCAGTGTTGAGCGGGGAGTCTACAATGAGCAGTTCTTC. Translating it yields CASSVERGVYNEQFF.